The present T cell receptor beta chain was sequenced within a study of T cell responses to AZD1222 COVID-19 vaccine. Broader study findings: Only a handful of people who got AZD1222 tested seropositive at baseline. Clonal diversity was possibly underestimated, and white British individuals and females predominated among donors. Repertoires in all cases were sampled only once the peak T cell response had passed. As reported, nearly half of all spike-specific TCRs target variant regions that are unmutated.

The method was immunoSEQ multiplex PCR; TCRdb's version includes in-frame clones alone and lacks a portion of them. The sample carries 85,000 to 90,000 clones, about nine tenths recorded once. For this clone: The antigen remains unidentified.

The CDR3 spans 15 residues. Germline CDR1 and CDR2: LNHDA and SQIVND (reference sequence). Losses at the gene ends were 4 bases for V and 5 bases for J; bases not matched to a gene: 7. The sample consisted of peripheral blood, taken on day 0 of AZD1222 vaccination. This clonotype was obtained from an adult in good health. The rearrangement links TRBV19 to TRBJ2-5, with TRBD2 identical over 10 bases. CDR3 nucleotides: TGTGCCAGTAGTACAAATAGCGGGGGGAGGGAGACCCAGTACTTC. This codes for CASSTNSGGRETQYF.